This TCR beta chain was observed in a study of blood T cell repertoires in COVID-19. Study overall: The cDNA or gDNA used as material had been derived from T cells, B-cell-depleted T cells, or PBMCs.

This clone was found once. The trim removed 5 bases at V and 2 bases at J, leaving 11 bases unmatched. This CDR3 comprises 17 residues. The germline CDR1 and CDR2 sequences are MNHEY and SMNVEV (reference sequence). The authors' processing: Reference gene primers were amplified, and this amplification served to estimate nucleated cell counts. Libraries were prepared by immunoSEQ multiplex PCR; TCRdb keeps only in-frame clonotypes and omits some of them. V, J and clone size derive from that table, while D and trimming were established from the DNA sequence. Of 140,000 or so clones listed, approximately 83% are singletons. Participants were aged about 18 to 100 years, lived in some 23 US areas, and enrolled virtually.

Sequencing used PBMCs or T cells enriched from blood (not recorded which). The chain employs TRBV27 and TRBJ2-5; TRBD2 agrees at 10 bases. This receptor was identified in a man aged 50-60 years who had recovered from COVID-19. The CDR3 DNA reads TGTGCCAGCAGTGCCCTTACCCTAGCGGGGGTACAAGAGACCCAGTACTTC. Protein: CASSALTLAGVQETQYF.